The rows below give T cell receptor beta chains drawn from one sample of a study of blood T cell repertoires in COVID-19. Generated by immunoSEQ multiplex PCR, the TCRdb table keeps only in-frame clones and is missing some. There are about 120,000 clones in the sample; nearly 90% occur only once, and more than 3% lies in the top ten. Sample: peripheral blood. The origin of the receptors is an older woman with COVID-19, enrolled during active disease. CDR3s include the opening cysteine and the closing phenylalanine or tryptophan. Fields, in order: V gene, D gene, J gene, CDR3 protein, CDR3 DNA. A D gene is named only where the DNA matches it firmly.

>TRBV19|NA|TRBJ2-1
CASSVGAHSNEQFF
TGTGCCAGTAGTGTGGGGGCCCACAGCAATGAGCAGTTCTTC
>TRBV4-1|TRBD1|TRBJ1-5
CASIPGTGTGALFSNQPQHF
TGCGCCAGCATTCCTGGGACCGGAACAGGGGCCCTCTTCAGCAATCAGCCCCAGCATTTT
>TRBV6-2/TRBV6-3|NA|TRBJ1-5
CASSYEGTFKQPQHF
TGTGCCAGCAGTTACGAGGGAACGTTCAAACAGCCCCAGCATTTT
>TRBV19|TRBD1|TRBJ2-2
CASSIGWGTGATGELFF
TGTGCCAGTAGTATAGGCTGGGGGACAGGGGCGACCGGGGAGCTGTTTTTT
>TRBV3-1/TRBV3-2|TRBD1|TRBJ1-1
CASSPAGAGGDTEAFF
TGTGCCAGCAGCCCTGCAGGGGCAGGGGGCGACACTGAAGCTTTCTTT
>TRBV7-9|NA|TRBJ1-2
CASSLSGGDNYGYTF
TGTGCCAGCAGCTTATCAGGAGGGGACAACTATGGCTACACCTTC
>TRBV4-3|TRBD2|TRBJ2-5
CASSQGLAGGLGETQYF
TGCGCCAGCAGCCAAGGCCTAGCGGGGGGTCTGGGAGAGACCCAGTACTTC
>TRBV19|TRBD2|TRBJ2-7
CASSISGGTYEQYF
TGTGCCAGTAGTATTAGCGGGGGGACCTACGAGCAGTACTTC
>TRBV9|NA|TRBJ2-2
CASSATIPNTGELFF
TGTGCCAGCAGCGCTACTATTCCGAACACCGGGGAGCTGTTTTTT
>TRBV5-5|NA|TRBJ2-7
CASSRTARGQAAYEQYF
TGTGCCAGCAGCCGTACCGCAAGGGGCCAGGCCGCTTACGAGCAGTACTTC
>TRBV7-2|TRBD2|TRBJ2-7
CASSPIGGVRTYEQYF
TGTGCCAGCAGCCCCATCGGGGGGGTAAGGACCTACGAGCAGTACTTC